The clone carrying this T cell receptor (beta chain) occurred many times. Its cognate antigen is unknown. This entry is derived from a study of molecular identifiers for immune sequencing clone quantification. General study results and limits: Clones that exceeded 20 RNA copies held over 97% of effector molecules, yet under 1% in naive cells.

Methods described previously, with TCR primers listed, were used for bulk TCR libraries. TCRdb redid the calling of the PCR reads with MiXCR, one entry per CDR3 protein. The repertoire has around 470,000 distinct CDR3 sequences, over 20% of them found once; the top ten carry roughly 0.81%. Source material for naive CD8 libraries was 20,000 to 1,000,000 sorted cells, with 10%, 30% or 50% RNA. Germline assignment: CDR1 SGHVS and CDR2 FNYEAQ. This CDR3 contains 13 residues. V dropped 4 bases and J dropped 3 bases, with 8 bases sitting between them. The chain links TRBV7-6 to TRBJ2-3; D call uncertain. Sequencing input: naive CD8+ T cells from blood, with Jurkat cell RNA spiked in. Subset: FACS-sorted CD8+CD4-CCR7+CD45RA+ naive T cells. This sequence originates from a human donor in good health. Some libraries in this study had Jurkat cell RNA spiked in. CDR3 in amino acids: CASSSVYTDTQYF. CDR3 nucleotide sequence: TGTGCCAGCAGCTCCGTTTATACAGATACGCAGTATTTT.